What follows are 21 T cell receptor beta chains derived from one specimen sequenced in a study of blood T cells in healthy people across ages. Using a J-beta primer mix together with a sample-barcoded 5' primer, a second PCR was run for about 7 to 12 cycles. TCRdb itself ran the 5' RACE reads through MiXCR, one entry per CDR3 protein. Of hundreds of thousands of distinct CDR3 sequences listed, roughly three fifths are singletons. Specimen: blood. The receptors shown here come from a man in his forties or fifties in good health.

The chain joins TRBV4-2 to TRBJ2-1, with 15 positions matching TRBD2. The CDR3 runs 18 residues. The V and J ends lost 0 bases and 8 bases, in that order; junction bases with no gene match: 8. Germline-derived CDR1 and CDR2 are LGHNA and YNFKEQ. The CDR3 sequence is CASSQEPGLAGGKDEQFF. DNA of the CDR3: TGTGCCAGCAGCCAAGAACCGGGACTAGCGGGGGGTAAGGATGAGCAGTTCTTC.

The chain links TRBV6-6 to TRBJ1-2; D ambiguous. CDR1 and CDR2 (germline): MNHNY, SVGAGI (reference sequence). The CDR3 is 12 residues long. V dropped 0 bases and J dropped 10 bases, with 9 bases sitting between them. The CDR3 DNA reads TGTGCCAGCAGTTACTCTGCGGGTTCCTACACCTTC. Translating it yields CASSYSAGSYTF.

This clonotype was detected only once. This chain uses TRBV6-5 with TRBJ1-4; D may be TRBD1 (5 bases). The CDR3 contains 12 residues. CDR1 and CDR2 (germline): MNHEY, SVGAGI. V was trimmed by 11 bases and J by 7 bases, leaving 14 bases between them. This CDR3 reads CAVRDSGEKLFF. CDR3 nucleotides: TGTGCCGTCCGAGACAGTGGTGAAAAACTGTTTTTT.

The chain joins TRBV24-1 to TRBJ2-7; a possible D gene is TRBD2 (5 bases). The CDR3 runs 16 residues. V lost 2 bases to trimming and J lost 0 bases, with 13 bases between them. CDR1 and CDR2 from the germline V gene are KGHDR and SFDVKD. CDR3 in DNA: TGTGCCACCAGTGATTCTCGGGGTCCCCTCTCCTACGAGCAGTACTTC. As protein: CATSDSRGPLSYEQYF.

The J gene is TRBJ1-2, the V gene TRBV9; 10 positions match TRBD1. With 3 bases clipped from V and 6 bases from J, the junction kept 11 bases outside the gene matches. The CDR3 runs 16 residues. Germline V gives CDR1 SGDLS, CDR2 YYNGEE. The CDR3 here is CASSEFYGTGEDGYTF. The DNA of the CDR3 is TGTGCCAGCAGCGAATTCTACGGGACAGGGGAGGATGGCTACACCTTC.

This clonotype was counted between two and nine times. The rearrangement links TRBV12-3 or TRBV12-4 to TRBJ1-2, with 8 bases matching TRBD1. Trimming took 5 bases from V and 8 from J; bases not matched to a gene: 7. The CDR3 is 13 amino acids. In nucleotides, the CDR3 is TGTGCCAGCAGTGAGGGACAGGTTCACGGCTACACCTTC. It encodes CASSEGQVHGYTF.

The V gene is TRBV6-2 or TRBV6-3, the J gene TRBJ2-7; tentatively, D is TRBD1 or TRBD2 (5 bases each). The CDR3 spans 16 residues. The V end was cut by 1 base, the J end by 2 bases, with 15 bases between. Per germline, CDR1 MNHEY and CDR2 SVGEGT. CDR3 DNA: TGTGCCAGCAGTTACTACCACGGGACGGCTACCTACGAGCAGTACTTC. Amino acids: CASSYYHGTATYEQYF.

This chain joins TRBV11-2 and TRBJ2-2; 7 nucleotides match TRBD1. V was pared by 6 bases and J by 5 bases, with 9 bases of the junction left unmatched. Per germline, CDR1 SGHAT and CDR2 FQNNGV. There are 15 residues in the CDR3. DNA of the CDR3: TGTGCCAGCAGTAACCGGGACAGACAAACCGGGGAGCTGTTTTTT. As protein: CASSNRDRQTGELFF.

This sequence joins TRBV20-1 and TRBJ2-5; perhaps TRBD2 as D (7 bases). V dropped 6 bases and J dropped 2 bases, with 19 bases sitting between them. This CDR3 region has 15 residues. Germline CDR1 reads DFQATT; CDR2 reads SNEGSKA (reference sequence). CDR3 nucleotides: TGCAGTGCCCATTCGGGGGGCGGGATACAAGAGACCCAGTACTTC. Translation: CSAHSGGGIQETQYF.

This rearrangement joins TRBV18 to TRBJ2-7; 10 nucleotides match TRBD1. The trim removed 4 bases at V and 0 bases at J, leaving 9 bases unmatched. Germline CDR1 reads KGHSH; CDR2 reads LQKENI. This CDR3 comprises 17 residues. The CDR3 DNA follows: TGTGCCAGCTCACTAGCCCCGGGACAGGGGAGCTCCTACGAGCAGTACTTC. Amino acid sequence: CASSLAPGQGSSYEQYF.

V gene TRBV28 combines with J gene TRBJ2-7; TRBD2 matches at 9 bases. This CDR3 has 18 amino acids. Germline V CDR1 and CDR2: MDHEN, SYDVKM. With 1 base clipped from V and 5 bases from J, the junction kept 15 bases outside the gene matches. The CDR3 loop reads CASSLLLAGSTYRNEQYF. The DNA of the CDR3 is TGTGCCAGCAGTTTATTACTAGCGGGCTCGACCTATAGGAACGAGCAGTACTTC.

The V and J genes are TRBV2 and TRBJ2-5, with 7 bases identical to TRBD2. TRBJ2-7 explains the end of the DNA better; the J call may be wrong. Looked up from germline, CDR1 is SNHLY and CDR2 is FYNNEI. This CDR3 spans 13 amino acids. The CDR3 protein is CASTQGGLYEQYF. Written as DNA, the CDR3 is TGTGCCAGCACTCAGGGAGGGCTCTACGAGCAGTACTTC.

The rearrangement links TRBV4-1 to TRBJ2-5; D is uncertain. The germline gives CDR1 MGHRA, CDR2 YSYEKL. Deletions cut 2 bases from V and 5 bases from J, with 9 bases between. The CDR3 is 13 amino acids. The chain's CDR3 is CASSQWQGETQYF. In nucleotides, the CDR3 is TGCGCCAGCAGCCAATGGCAAGGGGAGACCCAGTACTTC.

This clonotype was counted once. The chain couples TRBV18 to TRBJ2-7; D is unclear. This CDR3 region has 14 residues. Germline V CDR1 and CDR2: KGHSH, LQKENI. V was cut by 0 bases and J by 1 base, with 7 bases left in between. The CDR3 reads CASSPPSRSYEQYF. The DNA of the CDR3 is TGTGCCAGCTCACCACCGAGTCGATCCTACGAGCAGTACTTC.

The chain joins TRBV6-2 or TRBV6-3 to TRBJ1-1; no firm D call. The CDR3 is made up of 12 amino acids. V lost 0 bases, J lost 11 bases, and 10 bases lay in between. Germline CDR1 MNHEY, CDR2 SVGEGT. DNA for the CDR3: TGTGCCAGCAGTTACTCTGAAGGGAAGGCTTTCTTT. Translating it yields CASSYSEGKAFF.

The gene calls are TRBV7-9 and TRBJ2-4; 7 positions agree with TRBD2. Trimming took 4 bases from V and 8 from J; bases not matched to a gene: 8. The V gene's germline CDR1 is SEHNR and CDR2 FQNEAQ (reference sequence). The CDR3 runs to 14 residues. CDR3 nucleotides: TGTGCCAGCAGCTCCCGGGACTATGTGGACATTCAGTACTTC. Translated: CASSSRDYVDIQYF.

This chain links TRBV15 with TRBJ2-4, with D hard to call. Matching the DNA end better, TRBJ2-5 makes the J call doubtful. Germline V gene sequence: CDR1 LNHNV, CDR2 YYDKDF (reference sequence). CDR3 length: 16 amino acids. CDR3 region: CATSRDLPGGEETQYF. CDR3 coding DNA: TGTGCCACCAGCAGAGATCTGCCAGGCGGTGAAGAGACCCAGTACTTC.

This clonotype has only a few counts. This rearrangement joins TRBV7-2 to TRBJ2-3, with no clear D. Trimming removed 2 bases from V and 4 bases from J, with 4 bases in between. The CDR3 extends over 12 amino acids. Germline assignment: CDR1 SGHTA and CDR2 FQGNSA. CDR3 sequence: CASSLFSDTQYF. CDR3 in DNA: TGTGCCAGCAGCTTATTCTCAGATACGCAGTATTTT. Filled out from reference TRBV7-2 and TRBJ2-3, the complete variable domain reads GAGVSQSPSNKVTEKGKDVELRCDPISGHTALYWYRQSLGQGLEFLIYFQGNSAPDKSGLPSDRFSAERTGGSVSTLTIQRTQQEDSAVYLCASSLFSDTQYFGPGTRLTVL.

The V call is TRBV27, the J call TRBJ2-5; 8 bases align to TRBD1. After removal of 3 bases from V and 11 bases from J, the junction contained 5 bases not matched to a gene. This CDR3 spans 12 amino acids. CDR1 is MNHEY and CDR2 is SMNVEV in the germline V gene (reference sequence). The CDR3 DNA follows: TGTGCCAGCAGTTTTAGGGGGGACAGGCAGTACTTC. It encodes CASSFRGDRQYF.

The rearrangement links TRBV20-1 to TRBJ2-3; D gene ambiguous. CDR1 DFQATT and CDR2 SNEGSKA come from the germline V gene (reference sequence). The CDR3 spans 15 residues. V lost 2 bases and J lost 0, with 12 bases in between. CDR3 bases: TGCAGTGCTAGAAACGCAGAGAGAAGCACAGATACGCAGTATTTT. This translates into CSARNAERSTDTQYF.

This sequence joins TRBV9 and TRBJ2-4; D gene uncertain. The CDR3 is 14 amino acids. Germline CDR1 SGDLS, CDR2 YYNGEE. With 2 bases removed from V and 2 bases from J, the gap between germline ends came to 8 bases. CDR3 bases: TGTGCCAGCAGCGTTCCGGATTCCAAAAACATTCAGTACTTC. It yields the protein CASSVPDSKNIQYF.